The 29 T cell receptor beta chains below all came from one sample that was sequenced in a study of identical twins. TCRdb itself ran the 5' RACE reads through MiXCR, one entry per CDR3 protein. The sample shows about 1.7 million distinct CDR3 sequences, about 32% of them seen only once. The specimen was cord blood. These receptors came from a newborn girl in good health.

This clonotype was detected only a few times. The chain employs TRBV6-1 and TRBJ2-1; D unresolved. Germline values: CDR1 MNHNS, CDR2 SASEGT. The CDR3 totals 11 residues. With 1 base removed from V and 8 bases from J, the gap between germline ends came to 3 bases. Here the CDR3 reads CASSEVDEQFF. The CDR3 DNA reads TGTGCCAGCAGTGAAGTCGATGAGCAGTTCTTC.

This clonotype has a handful of counts. The chain couples TRBV7-9 to TRBJ2-5, with unresolved D. The last part of the DNA fits TRBJ2-7 better; the J call may be wrong. The CDR3 consists of 14 residues. Germline V gene lookup returns CDR1 SEHNR and CDR2 FQNEAQ (reference sequence). This CDR3 is CASSESPTGYEQYF. CDR3 DNA sequence: TGTGCCAGCAGCGAGTCCCCCACGGGCTACGAGCAGTACTTC.

This clonotype was counted between two and nine times. This chain joins TRBV4-1 and TRBJ2-7, with TRBD2 matching 10 bases. Germline trimming cut 0 bases from V and 4 bases from J; bases unmatched to any gene: 6. CDR1 is MGHRA and CDR2 is YSYEKL in the germline V gene. This CDR3 comprises 16 residues. CDR3 sequence: CASSQDWASGSYEQYF. The CDR3 DNA follows: TGCGCCAGCAGCCAAGATTGGGCTAGCGGGAGTTACGAGCAGTACTTC.

The CDR3 is CASRKGVPLYEQYF. CDR3 bases: TGTGCCAGCAGAAAGGGGGTTCCCCTCTACGAGCAGTACTTC. The V gene is TRBV27, the J gene TRBJ2-7; D possibly corresponds to TRBD1 (6 bases). Germline values: CDR1 MNHEY, CDR2 SMNVEV (reference sequence). Between the trimmed V and J ends, which lost 6 bases and 3 bases, there was a span of 15 bases. The CDR3 sequence is 14 residues long.

Regarding this clonotype: It may be a read error: a sequence one base away is much more abundant. The genes are TRBV12-3 or TRBV12-4 and TRBJ1-2; 8 bases fit TRBD1. The CDR3 has 17 residues. The ends lost 5 bases at V and 6 bases at J; junction bases unmatched: 17. CDR3 protein: CASSPNVGTGGRHGYTF. The CDR3 DNA follows: TGTGCCAGCAGTCCGAACGTCGGCACAGGGGGTAGACATGGCTACACCTTC.

The rearrangement joins TRBV2 to TRBJ2-7, with D unresolved. The ends were cut back, 5 bases at V and 3 bases at J, with 8 bases in the middle. The CDR3 runs to 12 residues. Germline CDR1 SNHLY, CDR2 FYNNEI. In DNA form, the CDR3 reads TGTGCCAGCAGTAAGACTTACTACGAGCAGTACTTC. Protein product: CASSKTYYEQYF.

Of note for this clonotype: With a much larger clone just one base away, this may be a read error. In nucleotides, the CDR3 is TGTGCCGGCAGCCAAGACCACCTCTATCGGGGCAATGAGCAGTTCTTC. Translated, it gives CAGSQDHLYRGNEQFF. The chain is built from TRBV4-2 and TRBJ2-1; the D gene is possibly TRBD2 (5 bases). Germline V CDR1 and CDR2: LGHNA, YNFKEQ. CDR3 length: 16 residues.

The chain couples TRBV14 to TRBJ2-1; 7 bases align to TRBD1. Germline V lookup: CDR1 SGHDN, CDR2 FVKESK. CDR3 size: 16 residues. The trim removed 2 bases at V and 7 bases at J, leaving 11 bases unmatched. The CDR3 loop is CASSQWARGMRNEQFF. The CDR3 DNA reads as TGTGCCAGCAGCCAATGGGCCAGGGGGATGAGGAATGAGCAGTTCTTC.

This chain links TRBV20-1 with TRBJ1-2; no firm D call. V lost 3 bases and J lost 1, with 6 bases in between. Germline CDR1 reads DFQATT; CDR2 reads SNEGSKA (reference sequence). The CDR3 loop spans 12 amino acids. The CDR3 sequence: CSASLHNYGYTF. DNA of the CDR3: TGCAGTGCTAGTCTACATAACTATGGCTACACCTTC.

The chain uses TRBV24-1 and TRBJ1-5, with 10 bases matching TRBD1. Germline loops: CDR1 KGHDR, CDR2 SFDVKD. The length of the CDR3 is 14 residues. After removal of 5 bases from V and 6 bases from J, the junction contained 3 bases not matched to a gene. CDR3 coding DNA: TGTGCCACCAGTGCTGGGACAGGGGCTCAGCCCCAGCATTTT. This encodes CATSAGTGAQPQHF.

The rearrangement uses TRBV21-1 and TRBJ2-1; the table calls TRBD1, which could not be checked here. TRBV21-1 is deemed a pseudogene. This CDR3 has 13 amino acids. Here the CDR3 DNA reads TGTGCCAACTGTGGACGGGAATACAATGAGCAGTTCTTC. Protein: CANCGREYNEQFF.

The rearrangement links TRBV2 to TRBJ2-1; D may be TRBD2 (5 bases). V lost 4 bases to trimming and J lost 6 bases, with 13 bases between them. The germline V gene has CDR1 SNHLY and CDR2 FYNNEI. The CDR3 runs to 14 residues. DNA for the CDR3: TGTGCCAGCAGTGGGCGGACTGGCCCCAATGAGCAGTTCTTC. Protein sequence: CASSGRTGPNEQFF.

This clonotype showed up many times. The chain carries TRBV12-3 or TRBV12-4 and TRBJ1-5; D may be TRBD1 (5 bases). The CDR3 runs 15 residues. V lost 4 bases to trimming and J lost 0 bases, with 10 bases between them. CDR3 sequence reads: CASSSGPNSNQPQHF. In DNA form, the CDR3 reads TGTGCCAGCAGTTCAGGGCCAAATAGCAATCAGCCCCAGCATTTT.

A few counts support this clonotype. This rearrangement joins TRBV15 to TRBJ2-4; possibly TRBD1 or TRBD2 for D (5 bases each). Germline-derived CDR1 and CDR2 are LNHNV and YYDKDF (reference sequence). The CDR3 sequence is 16 residues long. V lost 5 bases and J 6 bases, leaving 20 bases between the germline ends. This chain's CDR3 is CATSGNWGRGGNIQYF. As DNA, the CDR3 is TGTGCCACCAGCGGGAATTGGGGGAGAGGAGGAAACATTCAGTACTTC. Supplemented by reference TRBV15 and TRBJ2-4, the full variable domain reads DAMVIQNPRYQVTQFGKPVTLSCSQTLNHNVMYWYQQKSSQAPKLLFHYYDKDFNNEADTPDNFQSRRPNTSFCFLDIRSPGLGDTAMYLCATSGNWGRGGNIQYFGAGTRLSVL.

This clonotype was detected only a few times. The rearrangement uses TRBV28 and TRBJ2-7, with a possible D match to TRBD2 (7 bases). Germline V CDR1 and CDR2: MDHEN, SYDVKM. The CDR3 spans 13 residues. Trimming stripped 4 bases from V and 2 bases from J, with 9 bases between. The CDR3 nucleotides are TGTGCCAGCAGTTGGGGGGGCCCCTACGAGCAGTACTTC. This translates into CASSWGGPYEQYF.

This clonotype was seen a few times. V is TRBV20-1 and J is TRBJ2-1, with TRBD1 identical over 8 bases. This CDR3 contains 12 residues. Germline V gene data show CDR1 as DFQATT and CDR2 as SNEGSKA (reference sequence). With V trimmed by 3 bases and J by 7 bases, 2 bases remained unmatched. This CDR3 reads CSARYRGNEQFF. The CDR3 DNA sequence: TGCAGTGCTAGGTACAGGGGGAATGAGCAGTTCTTC.

The table lists this clonotype with a few counts. The chain carries TRBV28 and TRBJ2-1; 9 bases are shared with TRBD1. The length of the CDR3 is 15 residues. Germline lookup yields CDR1 MDHEN and CDR2 SYDVKM. Trimming at V came to 1 base and at J to 5 bases, leaving 3 bases not matched to a gene. CDR3 in DNA: TGTGCCAGCAGTTTATTGTGGGACAGGGACAATGAGCAGTTCTTC. Translation: CASSLLWDRDNEQFF.

In its sample, this clonotype was seen a few times. This sequence joins TRBV6-5 and TRBJ2-1, with 13 bases identical to TRBD2. V lost 0 bases and J lost 10; bases outside the gene matches: 12. CDR3 size: 18 residues. Germline loops: CDR1 MNHEY, CDR2 SVGAGI. The CDR3 sequence is CASSYSSWGTSGIWEQFF. The CDR3 nucleotides read TGTGCCAGCAGTTACTCGTCTTGGGGGACTAGCGGGATATGGGAGCAGTTCTTC.

This clonotype was seen a handful of times. The chain carries TRBV12-3 or TRBV12-4 and TRBJ2-4; D is perhaps TRBD1 or TRBD2 (5 bases each). The CDR3 has 12 amino acids. V lost 6 bases and J lost 6, with 9 bases in between. CDR3 sequence reads: CASSRDPNIQYF. Written as DNA, the CDR3 is TGTGCCAGCAGCCGGGACCCAAACATTCAGTACTTC.

Concerning this clonotype: The germline gene is not matched at one end of the junction; a read error may be the cause. The V gene is TRBV5-4, the J gene TRBJ2-3; 13 nucleotides line up with TRBD2. The CDR3 is made up of 18 amino acids. Germline values: CDR1 SGHNT, CDR2 YYREEE (reference sequence). The DNA of the CDR3 is TGTGCCAGCAGCTCTAGGACTAGCGGGGGTCACAGCACAGGTACGCAGTATTTT. Protein: CASSSRTSGGHSTGTQYF.

The rearrangement uses TRBV20-1 and TRBJ1-1; the D gene is possibly TRBD1 (6 bases). The CDR3 totals 12 residues. Between the trimmed V and J ends, which lost 3 bases and 7 bases, there was a span of 12 bases. Per the germline V gene, CDR1 is DFQATT and CDR2 is SNEGSKA (reference sequence). The DNA for the CDR3 is TGCAGTGCTAGTTGGGGGGCCGGTGAAGCTTTCTTT. Protein product: CSASWGAGEAFF.

Remarks on this clonotype: A junction boundary mismatches the germline segment, possibly from a read error. Written as DNA, the CDR3 is TGTGCCTGCAGCTTAGGGCCGGGCACAGATACGCAGTATTTT. This sequence encodes CACSLGPGTDTQYF. V usage is TRBV7-2 and J usage is TRBJ2-3; unclear D gene. The germline CDR1 and CDR2 sequences are SGHTA and FQGNSA. The CDR3 has 14 residues.

The rearrangement joins TRBV20-1 to TRBJ2-1; TRBD2 might be the D (5 bases). V was clipped by 5 bases and J by 0 bases, with 11 bases between them. The length of the CDR3 is 14 residues. Germline lookup yields CDR1 DFQATT and CDR2 SNEGSKA (reference sequence). CDR3 sequence reads: CSAFGLDSYNEQFF. The CDR3 DNA reads as TGCAGTGCTTTCGGACTGGACTCCTACAATGAGCAGTTCTTC.

CDR3 amino acids: CASRSTAYNEQFF. The CDR3 DNA is TGTGCCAGCAGATCAACGGCGTACAATGAGCAGTTCTTC. J is TRBJ2-1 and V is TRBV12-3 or TRBV12-4; D is unclear. The CDR3 has 13 residues. Trimming pared 6 bases from V and 4 bases from J, leaving 10 bases between.

In its sample, this clonotype was seen once. This rearrangement joins TRBV20-1 to TRBJ2-2; D might be TRBD2 (7 bases). V dropped 0 bases and J dropped 1 base, with 12 bases sitting between them. Germline-derived CDR1 and CDR2 are DFQATT and SNEGSKA (reference sequence). The CDR3 loop spans 16 amino acids. The CDR3 loop is CSARDWGGRNTGELFF. The CDR3 nucleotides read TGCAGTGCTAGAGATTGGGGGGGCAGGAACACCGGGGAGCTGTTTTTT.

The V gene is TRBV20-1, the J gene TRBJ2-5; TRBD2 matches at 9 bases. The CDR3 has 11 amino acids. Losses at the gene ends were 6 bases for V and 11 bases for J; bases not matched to a gene: 7. Germline V gene sequence: CDR1 DFQATT, CDR2 SNEGSKA (reference sequence). CDR3 amino acids: CSAVSGGAQYF. CDR3 bases: TGCAGTGCCGTTAGCGGGGGAGCGCAGTACTTC.

With respect to this clonotype: Given a much more abundant clone one base away, this may be a read error. The genes are TRBV7-2 and TRBJ2-3, with TRBD2 matching 10 bases. The CDR3 length is 17 residues. Trimming took 0 bases from V and 1 from J; bases not matched to a gene: 4. CDR1 is SGHTA and CDR2 is FQGNSA in the germline V gene. DNA for the CDR3: TGTGCCAGCAGCTTAGCGGGGACTAGCGCGGGCACAGATACGCAGTATTTT. This codes for CASSLAGTSAGTDTQYF. The variable domain in full, completed from reference TRBV7-2 and TRBJ2-3, reads GAGVSQSPSNKVTEKGKDVELRCDPISGHTALYWYRQSLGQGLEFLIYFQGNSAPDKSGLPSDRFSAERTGGSVSTLTIQRTQQEDSAVYLCASSLAGTSAGTDTQYFGPGTRLTVL.

The V gene is TRBV3-1, the J gene TRBJ2-7; no reliable D call. Germline loops: CDR1 LGHDT, CDR2 YNNKEL (reference sequence). Between the trimmed V and J ends, which lost 1 base and 5 bases, there was a span of 15 bases. The CDR3 covers 15 residues. In DNA form, the CDR3 reads TGTGCCAGCAGCCAAGGATGGGGTAGTCAGAACGAGCAGTACTTC. It codes for CASSQGWGSQNEQYF.

This chain uses TRBV7-8 with TRBJ1-4, with D unclear. This CDR3 spans 14 amino acids. Germline-derived CDR1 and CDR2 are SGHVS and FQNEAQ. The ends were cut back, 5 bases at V and 5 bases at J, with 12 bases in the middle. The CDR3 protein is CASSAVRLNEKLFF. DNA of the CDR3: TGTGCCAGCAGCGCCGTCAGGTTGAATGAAAAACTGTTTTTT.